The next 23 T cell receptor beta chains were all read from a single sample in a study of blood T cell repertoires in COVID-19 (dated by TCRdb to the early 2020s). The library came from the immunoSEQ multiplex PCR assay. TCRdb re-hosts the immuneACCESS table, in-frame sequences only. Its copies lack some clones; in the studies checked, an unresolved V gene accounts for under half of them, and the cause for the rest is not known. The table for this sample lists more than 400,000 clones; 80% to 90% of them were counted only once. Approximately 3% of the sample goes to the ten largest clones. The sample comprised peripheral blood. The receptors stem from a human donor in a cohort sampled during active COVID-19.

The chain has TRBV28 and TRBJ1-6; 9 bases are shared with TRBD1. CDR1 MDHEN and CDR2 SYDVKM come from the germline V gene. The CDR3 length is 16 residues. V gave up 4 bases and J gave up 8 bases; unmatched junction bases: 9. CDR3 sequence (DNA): TGTGCCAGCAGTTCCGGGGGACAGGGATTTCATTCACCCCTCCACTTT. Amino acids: CASSSGGQGFHSPLHF. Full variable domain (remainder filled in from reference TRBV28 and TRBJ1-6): DVKVTQSSRYLVKRTGEKVFLECVQDMDHENMFWYRQDPGLGLRLIYFSYDVKMKEKGDIPEGYSVSREKKERFSLILESASTNQTSMYLCASSSGGQGFHSPLHFGNGTRLTVT.

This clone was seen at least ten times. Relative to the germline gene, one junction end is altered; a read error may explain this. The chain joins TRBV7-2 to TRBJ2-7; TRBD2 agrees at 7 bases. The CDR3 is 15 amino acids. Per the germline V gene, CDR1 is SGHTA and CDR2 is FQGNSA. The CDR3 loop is CASSLVAGVSSEQYF. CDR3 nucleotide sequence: TGTGCCAGCAGCTTAGTGGCGGGAGTATCCTCCGAGCAGTACTTC. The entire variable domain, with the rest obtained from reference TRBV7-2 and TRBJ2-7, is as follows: GAGVSQSPSNKVTEKGKDVELRCDPISGHTALYWYRQSLGQGLEFLIYFQGNSAPDKSGLPSDRFSAERTGGSVSTLTIQRTQQEDSAVYLCASSLVAGVSSEQYFGPGTRLTVT.

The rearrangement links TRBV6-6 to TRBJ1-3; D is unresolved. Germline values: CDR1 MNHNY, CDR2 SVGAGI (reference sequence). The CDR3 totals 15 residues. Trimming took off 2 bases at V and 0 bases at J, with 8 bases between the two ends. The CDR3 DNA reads TGTGCCAGCAGTTACGGCGGGTCCTCTGGAAACACCATATATTTT. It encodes CASSYGGSSGNTIYF.

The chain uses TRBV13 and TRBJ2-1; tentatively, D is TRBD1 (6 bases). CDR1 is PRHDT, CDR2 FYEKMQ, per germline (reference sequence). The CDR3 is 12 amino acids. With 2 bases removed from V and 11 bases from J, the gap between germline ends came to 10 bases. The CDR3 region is CASSLRTDKQFF. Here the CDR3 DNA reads TGTGCCAGCAGCTTACGGACAGATAAGCAGTTCTTC. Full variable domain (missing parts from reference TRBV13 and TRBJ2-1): AAGVIQSPRHLIKEKRETATLKCYPIPRHDTVYWYQQGPGQDPQFLISFYEKMQSDKGSIPDRFSAQQFSDYHSELNMSSLELGDSALYFCASSLRTDKQFFGPGTRLTVL.

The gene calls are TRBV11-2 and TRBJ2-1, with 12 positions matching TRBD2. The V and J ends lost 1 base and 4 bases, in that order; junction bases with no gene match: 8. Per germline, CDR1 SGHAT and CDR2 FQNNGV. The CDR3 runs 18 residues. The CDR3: CASSLGLAGGARYNEQFF. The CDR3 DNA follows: TGTGCCAGCAGCTTAGGGCTAGCGGGAGGGGCACGATACAATGAGCAGTTCTTC.

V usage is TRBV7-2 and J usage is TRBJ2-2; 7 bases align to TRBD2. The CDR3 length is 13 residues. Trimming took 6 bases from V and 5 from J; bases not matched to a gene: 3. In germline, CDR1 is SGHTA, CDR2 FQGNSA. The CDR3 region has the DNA TGTGCCAGCAGAGGTAGCGGGACCGGGGAGCTGTTTTTT. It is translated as CASRGSGTGELFF.

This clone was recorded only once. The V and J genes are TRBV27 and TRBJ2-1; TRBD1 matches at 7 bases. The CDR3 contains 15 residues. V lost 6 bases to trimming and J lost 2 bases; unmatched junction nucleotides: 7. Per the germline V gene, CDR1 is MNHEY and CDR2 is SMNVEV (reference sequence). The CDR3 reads CASRNPTGTYNEQFF. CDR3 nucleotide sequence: TGTGCCAGCAGGAATCCGACAGGGACCTACAATGAGCAGTTCTTC.

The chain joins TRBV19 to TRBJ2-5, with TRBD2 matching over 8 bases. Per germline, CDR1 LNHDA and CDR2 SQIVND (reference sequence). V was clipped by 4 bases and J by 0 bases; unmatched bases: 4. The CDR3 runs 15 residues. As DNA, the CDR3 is TGTGCCAGTAGTAACGAGCGGGGGTACCAAGAGACCCAGTACTTC. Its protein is CASSNERGYQETQYF.

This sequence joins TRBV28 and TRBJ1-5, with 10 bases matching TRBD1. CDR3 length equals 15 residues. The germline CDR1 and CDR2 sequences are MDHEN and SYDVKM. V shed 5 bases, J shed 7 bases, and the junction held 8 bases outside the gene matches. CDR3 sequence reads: CASSQRQGAEQPQHF. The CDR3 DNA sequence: TGTGCCAGCAGTCAACGACAGGGGGCGGAACAGCCCCAGCATTTT.

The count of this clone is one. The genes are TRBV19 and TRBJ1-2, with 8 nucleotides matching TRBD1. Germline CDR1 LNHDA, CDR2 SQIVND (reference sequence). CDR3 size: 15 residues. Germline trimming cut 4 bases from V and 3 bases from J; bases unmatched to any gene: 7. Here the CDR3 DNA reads TGTGCCAGTAGTACGCGACAGGGGCAGGACTATGGCTACACCTTC. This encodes CASSTRQGQDYGYTF. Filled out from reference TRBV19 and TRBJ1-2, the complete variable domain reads DGGITQSPKYLFRKEGQNVTLSCEQNLNHDAMYWYRQDPGQGLRLIYYSQIVNDFQKGDIAEGYSVSREKKESFPLTVTSAQKNPTAFYLCASSTRQGQDYGYTFGSGTRLTVV.

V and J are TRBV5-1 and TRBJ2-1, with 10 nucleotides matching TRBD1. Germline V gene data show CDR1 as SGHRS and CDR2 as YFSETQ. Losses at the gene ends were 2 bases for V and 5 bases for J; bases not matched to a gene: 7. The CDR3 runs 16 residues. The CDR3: CASSFLRDRGDNEQFF. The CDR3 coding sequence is TGCGCCAGCAGCTTCCTCCGGGACAGGGGAGACAATGAGCAGTTCTTC.

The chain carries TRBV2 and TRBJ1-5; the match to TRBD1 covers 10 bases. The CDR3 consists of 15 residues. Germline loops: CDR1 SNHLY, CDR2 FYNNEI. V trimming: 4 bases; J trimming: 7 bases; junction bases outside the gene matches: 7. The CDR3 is CASSAGTGVWQPQHF. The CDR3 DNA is TGTGCCAGCAGTGCGGGGACAGGGGTCTGGCAGCCCCAGCATTTT.

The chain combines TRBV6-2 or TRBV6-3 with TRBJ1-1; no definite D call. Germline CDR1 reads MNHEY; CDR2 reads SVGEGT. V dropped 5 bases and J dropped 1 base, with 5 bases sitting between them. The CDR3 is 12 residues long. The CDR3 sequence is CASSVQNTEAFF. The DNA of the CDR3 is TGTGCCAGCAGTGTCCAGAACACTGAAGCTTTCTTT.

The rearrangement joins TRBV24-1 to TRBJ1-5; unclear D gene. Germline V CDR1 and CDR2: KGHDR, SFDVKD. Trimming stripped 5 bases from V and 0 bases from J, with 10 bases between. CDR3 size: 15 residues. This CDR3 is CATSGRDYSNQPQHF. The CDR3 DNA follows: TGTGCCACCAGTGGGCGAGACTATAGCAATCAGCCCCAGCATTTT.

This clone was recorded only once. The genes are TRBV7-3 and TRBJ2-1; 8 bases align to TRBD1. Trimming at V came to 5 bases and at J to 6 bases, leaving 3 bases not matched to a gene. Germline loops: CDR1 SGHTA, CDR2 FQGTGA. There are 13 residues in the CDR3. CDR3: CASSQDRVNEQFF. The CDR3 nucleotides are TGTGCCAGCAGCCAGGACAGGGTCAATGAGCAGTTCTTC.

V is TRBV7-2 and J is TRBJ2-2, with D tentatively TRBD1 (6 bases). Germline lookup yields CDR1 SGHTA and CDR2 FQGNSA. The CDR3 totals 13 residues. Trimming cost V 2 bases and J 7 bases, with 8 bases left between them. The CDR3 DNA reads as TGTGCCAGCAGCTTAAGGGGGATCGGGGAGCTGTTTTTT. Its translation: CASSLRGIGELFF.

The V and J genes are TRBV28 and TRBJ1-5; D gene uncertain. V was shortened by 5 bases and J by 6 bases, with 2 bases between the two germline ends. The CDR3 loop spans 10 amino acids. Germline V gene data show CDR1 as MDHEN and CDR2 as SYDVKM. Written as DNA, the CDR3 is TGTGCCAGCAGTCTTCAGCCCCAGCATTTT. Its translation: CASSLQPQHF.

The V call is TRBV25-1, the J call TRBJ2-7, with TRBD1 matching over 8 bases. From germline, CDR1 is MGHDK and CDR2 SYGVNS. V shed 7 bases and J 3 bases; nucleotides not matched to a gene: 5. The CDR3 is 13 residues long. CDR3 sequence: CASIAGTGYEQYF. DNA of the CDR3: TGTGCCAGCATAGCCGGGACAGGCTACGAGCAGTACTTC.

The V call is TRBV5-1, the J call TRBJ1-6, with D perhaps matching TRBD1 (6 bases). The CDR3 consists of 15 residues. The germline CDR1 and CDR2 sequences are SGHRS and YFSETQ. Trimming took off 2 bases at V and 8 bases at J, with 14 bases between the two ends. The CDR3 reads CASSLMTGWDSPLHF. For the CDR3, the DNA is TGCGCCAGCAGCTTAATGACAGGATGGGATTCACCCCTCCACTTT.

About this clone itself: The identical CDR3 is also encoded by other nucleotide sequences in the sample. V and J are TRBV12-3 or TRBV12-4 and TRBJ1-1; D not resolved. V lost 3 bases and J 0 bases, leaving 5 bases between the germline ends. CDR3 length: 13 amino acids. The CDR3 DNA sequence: TGTGCCAGCAGTTTTCAATTGAACACTGAAGCTTTCTTT. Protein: CASSFQLNTEAFF.

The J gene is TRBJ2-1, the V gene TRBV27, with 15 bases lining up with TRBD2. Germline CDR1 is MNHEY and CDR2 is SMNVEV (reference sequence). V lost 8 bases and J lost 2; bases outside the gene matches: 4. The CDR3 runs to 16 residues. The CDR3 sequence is CASSGLAGGTYNEQFF. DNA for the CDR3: TGTGCCAGCTCGGGACTAGCGGGAGGAACCTACAATGAGCAGTTCTTC.

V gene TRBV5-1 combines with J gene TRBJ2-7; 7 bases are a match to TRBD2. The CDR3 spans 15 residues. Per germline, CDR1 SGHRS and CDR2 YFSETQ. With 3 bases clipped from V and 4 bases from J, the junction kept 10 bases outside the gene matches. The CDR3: CASSSGDYATYEQYF. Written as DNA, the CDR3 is TGCGCCAGCAGCTCCGGGGACTACGCAACATACGAGCAGTACTTC.

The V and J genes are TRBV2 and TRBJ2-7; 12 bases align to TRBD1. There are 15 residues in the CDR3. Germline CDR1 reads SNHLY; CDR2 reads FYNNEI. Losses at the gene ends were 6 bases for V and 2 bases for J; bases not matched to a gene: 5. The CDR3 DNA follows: TGTGCCAGCAGCGGGGACAGGGGGCTAACCTACGAGCAGTACTTC. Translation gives CASSGDRGLTYEQYF.